The 14 T cell receptor beta chains below all came from one sample that was sequenced in a study of cytomegalovirus exposure and HLA in healthy donors. Sequenced by immunoSEQ multiplex PCR; TCRdb stores in-frame clones only, minus some. The sample yields 130,000 to 150,000 clones, roughly 91% seen once. Sequencing input: PBMCs. These receptors were obtained from a woman aged 18-29 years in good health and CMV-seropositive.

This clone was detected only once. The chain couples TRBV28 to TRBJ2-7; 9 bases match TRBD1. The CDR3 loop spans 15 amino acids. Trimming cost V 6 bases and J 5 bases; bases outside gene matches: 11. Germline V CDR1 and CDR2: MDHEN, SYDVKM. The CDR3 nucleotides are TGTGCCAGCAGACGTACCGGGACAGGGAACAACGAGCAGTACTTC. It translates to CASRRTGTGNNEQYF.

This clone showed up just a few times. This chain connects TRBV29-1 to TRBJ2-7; 10 bases are shared with TRBD2. The J segment lost 0 bases and the V segment lost 7 bases, leaving 3 bases of the junction unmatched. Germline V CDR1 and CDR2: SQVTM, ANQGSEA. This CDR3 is built from 13 residues. The CDR3 reads CSAGLAASYEQYF. The CDR3 nucleotides read TGCAGCGCCGGACTAGCGGCCTCCTACGAGCAGTACTTC.

This clone was seen only once. The genes are TRBV28 and TRBJ2-1; TRBD2 agrees at 7 bases. Germline CDR1 reads MDHEN; CDR2 reads SYDVKM. The CDR3 totals 15 residues. V lost 5 bases to trimming and J lost 7 bases; unmatched junction nucleotides: 11. The CDR3 loop reads CASSPPGGGRNEQFF. CDR3 bases: TGTGCCAGCAGTCCCCCCGGGGGAGGGAGAAATGAGCAGTTCTTC.

This chain links TRBV28 with TRBJ1-5; D is possibly TRBD1 (6 bases). From germline, CDR1 is MDHEN and CDR2 SYDVKM. This CDR3 is 13 amino acids long. V gave up 8 bases and J gave up 9 bases, with 17 bases separating them. Here the CDR3 DNA reads TGTGCCAGCTTCCGGGGGGCCGGGGGGCCCCAGCATTTT. It specifies CASFRGAGGPQHF.

This chain uses TRBV29-1 with TRBJ2-1; 14 bases agree with TRBD2. CDR1 and CDR2 from the germline V gene are SQVTM and ANQGSEA. The CDR3 length is 18 residues. V shed 1 base, J shed 9 bases, and the junction held 14 bases outside the gene matches. The CDR3 DNA reads as TGCAGCGTTGAAGTGGGGCCCGCCCCAGGACTAGCGGGAGGTGAGCAGTTCTTC. Protein: CSVEVGPAPGLAGGEQFF.

V usage is TRBV5-1 and J usage is TRBJ2-7; D possibly corresponds to TRBD2 (6 bases). CDR1 is SGHRS and CDR2 is YFSETQ in the germline V gene. V was pared by 5 bases and J by 7 bases, with 13 bases between. CDR3 length: 12 amino acids. The CDR3 DNA sequence: TGCGCCAGCAGGCTACTAGCTCAAGAGCAGTACTTC. Its translation: CASRLLAQEQYF.

The chain is built from TRBV4-1 and TRBJ2-7; 15 nucleotides align to TRBD2. V gave up 1 base and J gave up 2 bases; unmatched junction bases: 9. The CDR3 totals 19 residues. CDR1 MGHRA and CDR2 YSYEKL come from the germline V gene. This CDR3 is CASSQGGLAGGLRPYEQYF. The CDR3, as DNA: TGCGCCAGCAGCCAAGGGGGACTAGCGGGAGGCCTACGTCCCTACGAGCAGTACTTC.

The V and J genes are TRBV5-3 and TRBJ2-7; 10 positions match TRBD2. TRBV5-3 is reported as an ORF; its role is uncertain. This CDR3 contains 17 residues. V lost 4 bases and J lost 1; bases outside the gene matches: 11. CDR3 coding DNA: TGTGCCAGAAGCATGCCCGGGGTAGCGGGAGGTTCCTACGAGCAGTACTTC. This encodes CARSMPGVAGGSYEQYF.

The chain employs TRBV6-5 and TRBJ2-7; tentative D call: TRBD1 (5 bases). The germline V gene encodes CDR1 MNHEY and CDR2 SVGAGI. Trimming took 6 bases from V and 1 from J, leaving 10 bases between them. This CDR3 is 13 amino acids long. The CDR3 bases are TGTGCCAGCAGCCCAAGACAGTCCTACGAGCAGTACTTC. This translates into CASSPRQSYEQYF.

The rearrangement uses TRBV4-2 and TRBJ2-3, with D tentatively TRBD1 (5 bases). The CDR3 sequence is 17 residues long. The germline gives CDR1 LGHNA, CDR2 YNFKEQ. V lost 3 bases, J lost 6 bases, and 22 bases lay in between. This CDR3 is CASSQLGAASEYDTQYF. DNA of the CDR3: TGTGCCAGCAGCCAGTTAGGGGCGGCGAGTGAGTATGATACGCAGTATTTT.

The J gene is TRBJ2-1, the V gene TRBV30, with D hard to call. Germline V gene sequence: CDR1 GTSNPN, CDR2 SVGIG (reference sequence). This CDR3 is built from 15 residues. Trimming left V 2 bases short and J 0 bases short, with 11 bases between. This CDR3 is CAWSPWSSSYNEQFF. The CDR3 bases are TGTGCCTGGAGTCCTTGGTCGAGCTCCTACAATGAGCAGTTCTTC.

V and J are TRBV27 and TRBJ1-5; the D is unclear. V lost 2 bases and J 0 bases, leaving 11 bases between the germline ends. Germline V gives CDR1 MNHEY, CDR2 SMNVEV (reference sequence). The CDR3 is 16 residues long. The CDR3 sequence is CASSLSRWSSNQPQHF. In nucleotides, the CDR3 is TGTGCCAGCAGTTTAAGTCGGTGGTCTAGCAATCAGCCCCAGCATTTT.

The rearrangement joins TRBV19 to TRBJ1-5; 11 positions agree with TRBD1. This CDR3 has 16 residues. Trimming removed 3 bases from V and 6 bases from J; junction bases left unmatched: 7. The V gene's germline CDR1 is LNHDA and CDR2 SQIVND (reference sequence). In nucleotides, the CDR3 is TGTGCCAGTAGTATGGACAGGGGGCGCGAGGGTCAGCCCCAGCATTTT. Translating gives CASSMDRGREGQPQHF. The full variable domain, with the rest looked up from reference TRBV19 and TRBJ1-5, is DGGITQSPKYLFRKEGQNVTLSCEQNLNHDAMYWYRQDPGQGLRLIYYSQIVNDFQKGDIAEGYSVSREKKESFPLTVTSAQKNPTAFYLCASSMDRGREGQPQHFGDGTRLSIL.

The chain recombines TRBV19 with TRBJ1-1; TRBD1 matches 7 bases. From germline, CDR1 is LNHDA and CDR2 SQIVND (reference sequence). V shed 4 bases and J 7 bases; nucleotides not matched to a gene: 18. The CDR3 has 17 amino acids. The CDR3 protein is CASSRGSRATPGGEAFF. Written as DNA, the CDR3 is TGTGCCAGTAGTAGAGGCAGCCGAGCCACCCCAGGGGGTGAAGCTTTCTTT.